These 11 T cell receptor beta chains came from one sample sequenced in a study of T cells in Graves' hyperthyroidism and ophthalmopathy. It was RNA transcripts that yielded the amplified TCR beta CDR3 regions. The TCR CDR3 was amplified in a first-round RT-PCR using the HTBI primer set. TCRdb fed the multiplex PCR reads into MiXCR, producing one record per CDR3 protein. The data hold approximately 700,000 distinct CDR3 sequences, with roughly 17% observed a single time. Sequenced sample: blood. These receptors were taken from a man between 18 and 35 years old with Graves' hyperthyroidism.

This clonotype was found many times. J is TRBJ2-3 and V is TRBV7-8; D may be TRBD2 (7 bases). Germline CDR1 reads SGHVS; CDR2 reads FQNEAQ. V lost 5 bases, J lost 0 bases, and 15 bases lay in between. This CDR3 comprises 16 residues. CDR3 amino acids: CASSQGRGGSTDTQYF. The CDR3 DNA reads as TGTGCCAGCAGCCAGGGGAGGGGAGGGAGCACAGATACGCAGTATTTT.

This clonotype has ten or more counts. The gene calls are TRBV6-1 and TRBJ1-5, with 9 bases identical to TRBD1. The CDR3 spans 17 residues. J was trimmed by 3 bases and V by 7 bases; bases with no gene match: 13. In germline, CDR1 is MNHNS, CDR2 SASEGT. In DNA form, the CDR3 reads TGTGCCAGCACCATGCCCGGGGACAGGGTGTCCAATCAGCCCCAGCATTTT. Amino acids: CASTMPGDRVSNQPQHF.

This clonotype turned up a few times. The chain has TRBV2 and TRBJ2-3; no reliable D call. Trimming removed 1 base at V and 8 bases at J, with 7 bases between. This CDR3 contains 12 residues. Germline V gene sequence: CDR1 SNHLY, CDR2 FYNNEI. This CDR3 reads CASSEVVSTQYF. In nucleotides, the CDR3 is TGTGCCAGCAGTGAAGTTGTGAGTACGCAGTATTTT.

Turning to this clonotype: With a much larger clone just one base away, this may be a read error. This rearrangement joins TRBV11-2 to TRBJ2-5, with 8 bases lining up with TRBD2. CDR3 length: 17 amino acids. Germline CDR1 is SGHAT and CDR2 is FQNNGV. Losses at the gene ends were 1 base for V and 3 bases for J; bases not matched to a gene: 10. The CDR3 DNA reads as TGTGCCAGCAGCTTAGGTCCGGGAGGGCGAAGAGAAGAGACCCAGTACTTC. Translation: CASSLGPGGRREETQYF.

This CDR3 is CASSNAGTLNYGYTF. The CDR3 nucleotides read TGTGCCAGTAGTAACGCCGGGACTCTGAACTATGGCTACACCTTC. The chain employs TRBV19 and TRBJ1-2, with a weak D call TRBD1 (5 bases). Looked up from germline, CDR1 is LNHDA and CDR2 is SQIVND (reference sequence). The V end lost 4 bases, the J end lost 2 bases, and 14 bases lay between the germline ends. This CDR3 spans 15 amino acids.

In nucleotides, the CDR3 is TGTGCCACAGAACTAAACACTGAAGCTTTCTTT. It yields the protein CATELNTEAFF. This chain uses TRBV28 with TRBJ1-1; D not certain. V was clipped by 10 bases and J by 2 bases, with 8 bases between them. The CDR3 is 11 residues long. The germline V gene encodes CDR1 MDHEN and CDR2 SYDVKM.

The chain couples TRBV7-3 to TRBJ2-5; weak D call: TRBD2 (5 bases). This CDR3 is 13 amino acids long. The germline V gene has CDR1 SGHTA and CDR2 FQGTGA. V was clipped by 5 bases and J by 5 bases, with 12 bases between them. The CDR3 sequence: CASSPTQRETQYF. The CDR3 nucleotides read TGTGCCAGCAGCCCGACCCAGCGGGAGACCCAGTACTTC.

Turning to this clonotype: A much larger clone differs from this one at a single base, so this may be a read error. This chain joins TRBV11-2 and TRBJ2-1; D might be TRBD1 (5 bases). The CDR3 is 12 residues long. Per germline, CDR1 SGHAT and CDR2 FQNNGV. This chain's CDR3 is CASSFRDNERFF. The CDR3 region has the DNA TGTGCCAGCAGCTTCAGGGATAATGAGCGGTTCTTC.

This clonotype was detected only a few times. This chain uses TRBV25-1 with TRBJ2-5; D is possibly TRBD2 (7 bases). V was cut by 0 bases and J by 4 bases, with 12 bases left in between. Germline V gene lookup returns CDR1 MGHDK and CDR2 SYGVNS. CDR3 length: 15 amino acids. This chain's CDR3 is CASSEYGGGGETQYF. In DNA, the CDR3 is TGTGCCAGCAGTGAATATGGAGGGGGGGGAGAGACCCAGTACTTC.

This sequence joins TRBV7-8 and TRBJ2-7; 14 bases are a match to TRBD2. Trimming at V came to 5 bases and at J to 5 bases, leaving 8 bases not matched to a gene. Germline-derived CDR1 and CDR2 are SGHVS and FQNEAQ. CDR3 length: 16 amino acids. The CDR3 DNA follows: TGTGCCAGCAGCCCGACTAGCGGGAGGGCCTTCGACGAGCAGTACTTC. It encodes CASSPTSGRAFDEQYF. Full variable domain (rest looked up from reference TRBV7-8 and TRBJ2-7): GAGVSQSPRYKVAKRGQDVALRCDPISGHVSLFWYQQALGQGPEFLTYFQNEAQLDKSGLPSDRFFAERPEGSVSTLKIQRTQQEDSAVYLCASSPTSGRAFDEQYFGPGTRLTVT.

This rearrangement joins TRBV6-1 to TRBJ1-5; D unclear. Germline V gene data show CDR1 as MNHNS and CDR2 as SASEGT. The CDR3 loop spans 14 amino acids. Trimming took off 5 bases at V and 2 bases at J, with 10 bases between the two ends. The DNA for the CDR3 is TGTGCCAGCAGTTTTTTGTATGGCAATCAGCCCCAGCATTTT. It is translated as CASSFLYGNQPQHF.